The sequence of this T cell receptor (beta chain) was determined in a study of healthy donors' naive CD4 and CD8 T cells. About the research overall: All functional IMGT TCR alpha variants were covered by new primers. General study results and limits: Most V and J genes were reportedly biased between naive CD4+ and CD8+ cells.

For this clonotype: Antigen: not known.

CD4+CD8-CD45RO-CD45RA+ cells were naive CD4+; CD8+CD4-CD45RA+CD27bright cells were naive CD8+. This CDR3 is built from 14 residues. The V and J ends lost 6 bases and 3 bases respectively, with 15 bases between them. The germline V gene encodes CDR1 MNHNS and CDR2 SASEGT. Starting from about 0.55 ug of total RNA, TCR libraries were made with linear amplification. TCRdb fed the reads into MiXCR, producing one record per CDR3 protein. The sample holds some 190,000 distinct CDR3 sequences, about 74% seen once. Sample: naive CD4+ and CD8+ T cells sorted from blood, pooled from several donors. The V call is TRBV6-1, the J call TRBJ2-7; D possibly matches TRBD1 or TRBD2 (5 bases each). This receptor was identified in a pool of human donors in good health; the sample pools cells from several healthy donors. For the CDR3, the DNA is TGTGCCAGCAGCCTGGGACGGAACTACTACGAGCAGTACTTC. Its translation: CASSLGRNYYEQYF.